These 13 T cell receptor beta chains were all obtained from the same sample, sequenced in a study of blood T cell repertoires in COVID-19. Here immunoSEQ multiplex PCR was the method, and the copy in TCRdb shows in-frame clones only, minus some. The table records 230,000 or so clones, around 84% of them present only once. What was sequenced was peripheral blood. The source is a man aged 35 to 55 who had recovered from COVID-19.

The gene calls are TRBV2 and TRBJ1-4, with a tentative D call TRBD1 (6 bases). The CDR3 runs to 13 residues. Germline V gene lookup returns CDR1 SNHLY and CDR2 FYNNEI. V shed 9 bases and J shed 3 bases, with 11 bases lying between them. DNA of the CDR3: TGTGCCAGGGGGGACATCTCTAATGAAAAACTGTTTTTT. It codes for CARGDISNEKLFF.

This clone was found once. The chain employs TRBV6-5 and TRBJ1-2, with TRBD1 matching over 9 bases. With 6 bases clipped from V and 8 bases from J, the junction kept 13 bases outside the gene matches. This CDR3 is 15 amino acids long. CDR1 and CDR2 (germline): MNHEY, SVGAGI. The CDR3 sequence is CASSQYGQGKFGYTF. The CDR3 DNA follows: TGTGCCAGCAGCCAATACGGACAGGGGAAGTTCGGCTACACCTTC.

Regarding this clone: Other DNA variants within this sample encode the same CDR3. The chain combines TRBV10-3 with TRBJ2-3, with TRBD1 as a possible D gene (6 bases). The V end lost 8 bases, the J end lost 4 bases, and 7 bases lay between the germline ends. This CDR3 region has 11 residues. Germline-derived CDR1 and CDR2 are ENHRY and SYGVKD. CDR3 bases: TGTGCCATCTCAGGGGCAGATACGCAGTATTTT. Residues: CAISGADTQYF.

The gene calls are TRBV6-2 or TRBV6-3 and TRBJ2-7; 12 bases line up with TRBD2. J gave up 4 bases and V 4 bases, and 2 bases lay outside the gene matches. CDR1 and CDR2 from the germline V gene are MNHEY and SVGEGT. The length of the CDR3 is 14 residues. CDR3 DNA sequence: TGTGCCAGCAGTTTCGGGACTAGCGGGTACGAGCAGTACTTC. Protein sequence: CASSFGTSGYEQYF.

The J gene is TRBJ2-1, the V gene TRBV12-5; TRBD2 agrees at 7 bases. The CDR3 sequence is 18 residues long. Germline CDR1 is LGHNT and CDR2 is FRNRAP. The V gene end was trimmed by 0 bases and the J gene end by 4 bases; junction bases not matched to a gene: 12. The CDR3 region has the DNA TGTGCTAGTGGTTTGGTCACGCACCCGGGAGGCCAGTACAATGAGCAGTTCTTC. Translation gives CASGLVTHPGGQYNEQFF.

The table lists this clone with a few counts. This chain links TRBV2 with TRBJ2-1; 7 bases fit TRBD2. CDR3 length: 15 amino acids. Trimming removed 6 bases from V and 2 bases from J; junction bases left unmatched: 7. The germline V gene encodes CDR1 SNHLY and CDR2 FYNNEI. CDR3: CASRRSGTPYNEQFF. Here the CDR3 DNA reads TGTGCCAGCAGGAGGAGCGGGACGCCCTACAATGAGCAGTTCTTC.

The sample holds a few counts of this clone. The chain carries TRBV7-9 and TRBJ1-2; tentative D call: TRBD1 (6 bases). The CDR3 loop spans 16 amino acids. V gave up 4 bases and J gave up 0 bases, with 15 bases separating them. Germline CDR1 and CDR2: SEHNR and FQNEAQ (reference sequence). CDR3 sequence reads: CASSSFRTAPNYGYTF. The CDR3, as DNA: TGTGCCAGCAGCTCCTTTCGGACAGCCCCTAACTATGGCTACACCTTC.

This CDR3 reads CASSPQGPLETEAFF. CDR3 DNA sequence: TGTGCCAGCAGCCCCCAGGGGCCCCTGGAGACTGAAGCTTTCTTT. This chain uses TRBV7-9 with TRBJ1-1; a possible D gene is TRBD1 (6 bases). The V gene lost 5 bases and the J gene lost 5 bases, with 18 bases spanning the gap. Germline CDR1 is SEHNR and CDR2 is FQNEAQ (reference sequence). This CDR3 contains 15 residues.

This clone turned up a few times. Additional DNA sequences in this sample encode the identical CDR3. The rearrangement uses TRBV7-9 and TRBJ2-7; 10 bases map to TRBD2. This CDR3 region has 15 residues. The ends lost 2 bases at V and 2 bases at J; junction bases unmatched: 3. Germline assignment: CDR1 SEHNR and CDR2 FQNEAQ (reference sequence). The CDR3 here is CASSLLAGVTYEQYF. CDR3 DNA sequence: TGTGCCAGCAGCTTACTAGCGGGGGTGACCTACGAGCAGTACTTC.

V usage is TRBV27 and J usage is TRBJ1-2; 8 bases align to TRBD1. Germline trimming cut 6 bases from V and 4 bases from J; bases unmatched to any gene: 7. Germline V gene sequence: CDR1 MNHEY, CDR2 SMNVEV (reference sequence). CDR3 length: 14 residues. CDR3 DNA sequence: TGTGCCAGCAGCAGGGGGCCAGTAGGCTATGGCTACACCTTC. Its protein is CASSRGPVGYGYTF.

The chain couples TRBV9 to TRBJ2-5; the D is unclear. The CDR3 consists of 14 residues. Trimming stripped 3 bases from V and 5 bases from J, with 14 bases between. From germline, CDR1 is SGDLS and CDR2 YYNGEE. The CDR3 sequence is CASSGQPTGETQYF. In DNA, the CDR3 is TGTGCCAGCAGCGGCCAACCAACCGGGGAGACCCAGTACTTC.

This chain uses TRBV19 with TRBJ1-3; D remains ambiguous. Per the germline V gene, CDR1 is LNHDA and CDR2 is SQIVND (reference sequence). V lost 3 bases and J 3 bases, leaving 9 bases between the germline ends. The CDR3 has 14 amino acids. The CDR3, as DNA: TGTGCCAGTAGTATTCAAAGCCTTGGAAACACCATATATTTT. Protein: CASSIQSLGNTIYF.

This sequence joins TRBV5-1 and TRBJ2-3, with D possibly being TRBD2 (6 bases). In germline, CDR1 is SGHRS, CDR2 YFSETQ. Trimming removed 1 base from V and 9 bases from J, with 15 bases in between. The CDR3 is 14 residues long. The CDR3 loop is CASSLRPSGETQYF. CDR3 bases: TGCGCCAGCAGCTTGAGGCCATCGGGGGAGACGCAGTATTTT.